Below, one T cell receptor beta chain is given with its context. This clone was recorded once. Its antigen remains unidentified. No base quality values were provided; no much bigger clone lies one nucleotide off. The cohort was made up of 666 healthy bone marrow donors. At the time of sampling, every cohort member was nominally healthy, though immune exposures that went unrecorded were likely present. The donor tested CMV seropositive, placing the donor among the 250 to 350 seropositive members of the cohort. Each donor provided a peripheral blood sample, and peripheral blood mononuclear cells were used for TCR beta sequencing. Genomic DNA extraction from the blood cell samples was performed with the Qiagen DNeasy Blood Extraction Kit. This entry belongs to a study of cytomegalovirus exposure and HLA in healthy donors (dated by TCRdb to 2016 to 2017). With respect to the entire study: According to an earlier analysis of 450 to 650 of the donors, about 179 million T cells yielded roughly 110 million unique TCR beta sequences and 276 Gb of sequence data. An early release that covered about 600 HLA-typed donors contained about 300 gigabases of sequencing data and 70 million to 100 million unique TCR sequences. Of the 398 genotyped donors, approximately 82% fell in the genetic ancestry cluster associated with self-reported Caucasian donors. The study was designed to test whether signatures of past pathogen exposure could be identified by cataloging public T cell receptors. The study used immunosequencing to profile the T cell repertoires of 666 subjects and linked those repertoires to cytomegalovirus serostatus. In addition to the first cohort of 666 subjects, a separate validation cohort of over 90 different subjects was used. High-throughput TCR immunosequencing, statistical association of individual TCRs with disease status, and machine learning were combined to predict cytomegalovirus infection status. A later analysis re-analyzed previously published TCR beta repertoires from roughly 600 donors and added high-resolution HLA genotyping to study TCR occurrence patterns. Rather than drawing on any new phenotypic data, the later analysis identified candidate immune exposures from TCR beta sequences and the way those sequences occurred across donors. In an earlier analysis of 500 to 650 of the donors, high-throughput TCR beta sequencing was used to judge whether each TCR beta V gene segment behaved as functional or pseudogenic. Alongside the repertoire data, information on donor age, sex, ethnicity and CMV serostatus was compiled. Genome-wide SNP genotypes for about 65% of the roughly 670 donors were used in a later genetic analysis, which treated that subset as a discovery cohort. All discovery cohort repertoires had been generated on a single sequencing platform. HLA typing covered class I and class II loci at four-digit resolution. Typing coverage differed by locus: A, B, C, DRB1 and DQB1 were typed in about 629-640 donors, DQA1 in roughly 510, DPA1 in around 610, and DPB1 in 472. Four or five DR-DQ haplotypes were handled as single units for association and clustering because linkage in the cohort was strong. Among a few hundred genotyped donors of the cohort, an average of around 240,000 unique TCR beta nucleotide sequences were sequenced per donor, around 18% of them non-productive. Broad study findings and their caveats: The only immune exposure information available for the cohort was CMV serostatus. Across donors, most TCR sequences were observed very rarely, whereas some public TCRs were present in many individuals. A later analysis associated about 17,000 TCR beta sequences with specific HLA alleles at a false discovery rate of 0.05. Compared with equally common non-associated chains, HLA-associated TCR beta chains in a later analysis were more clonally expanded and had lower generation probabilities. In a later genetic analysis, fewer N-insertions in productive TCRs were reported among donors in an Asian-associated ancestry cluster than the 666-donor mean. The authors suggested that the approach could potentially be generalized to other disease states and immunological phenotypes. This cohort had only TCR beta chains sequenced, and the lack of alpha or paired-chain data limited which features could be detected. Three of the identified cytomegalovirus-associated TCR beta chains were confirmed in vitro to be specific for cytomegalovirus antigens. Roughly 15 rarely observed V segments, including chromosome 9 orphons, were excluded from the earlier analysis of several hundred of the donors because counts were too low. In a later analysis, TCR association rates were found to vary across HLA loci, with the most associated TCRs seen for DRB1 alleles and the fewest for HLA-C alleles. Cytomegalovirus status was reported to be diagnosed by the classifier with high specificity and sensitivity in both the original and validation cohorts. The sequencing pipeline was judged likely to have produced a cluster of highly shared sequence variants as a technical artifact. Strong co-occurrence of HLA alleles, especially DR and DQ, made assigning TCR associations to individual alleles difficult. In an earlier analysis of a few hundred of the donors, most TCR beta V segments were observed in productive rearrangements about 90% or about 30% of the time, broadly matching IMGT annotations. In a later analysis, several top co-occurrence clusters were reported to appear linked to parvovirus B19, influenza, CMV and Epstein-Barr virus. Correlated functional status among segregating V segments might reflect linkage disequilibrium, but an unknown experimental factor could not be ruled out. A further reported finding was that TCR beta sequences accurately predicted the HLA-A and HLA-B alleles for most subjects in the first cohort. In a later genetic analysis, a missense DCLRE1C variant was associated with V-gene and J-gene trimming of TCR beta chains, and the association was replicated in an independent cohort. Sequencing depth was assumed to be roughly uniform across donors in the presence/absence analyses, though that assumption may not hold. The study gave a list of more than 150 TCR beta chains associated with cytomegalovirus. HLA typing was unavailable for some donors at each locus, so association tests used only the typed subset. According to a later analysis, most CMV-associated TCR beta chains appeared to be HLA-restricted, and the HLA associations seemed to be driven largely by CMV exposure.

The method was the immunoSEQ multiplex PCR assay. The multiplex PCR relied on a mix of 60 forward primers for TCR Vbeta segments and 13 reverse primers for TCR Jbeta segments. Amplification of the CDR3 region of rearranged TCR beta genes was performed with a multiplex PCR assay on genomic DNA. The amplified TCR beta libraries were sequenced on the Illumina HiSeq System as 87-base-pair reads. The original pipeline was this. Across the 500 to 850 repertoires, a later analysis counted some 80 million unique TCR beta chains, 9.5 million to 13 million of which were shared by at least two donors. Raw reads were error-corrected and collapsed into unique sequences with a nearest-neighbor algorithm that merged closely related sequences to remove PCR and sequencing errors. CDR3 sequences were aligned to IMGT reference sequences to assign V, D and J gene segments. For a sequence to be retained, at least a six-nucleotide match to both a V gene segment and a J gene segment was required. Rearrangements were called productive when the CDR3 lacked stop codons and stayed in frame with V and J; all others were non-productive. CDR3 was defined according to IMGT convention as the region running from the second conserved V-encoded cysteine to the conserved J-encoded phenylalanine. In an earlier analysis of around 570 of the donors, sequences lacking an unambiguous match to a single V gene segment were excluded. In an earlier analysis of about 590 of the donors, a V segment was called functional when productive rearrangements were above 56.7%, and segregating when the standard deviation between donors exceeded 5%. A statistical classification framework was developed to diagnose cytomegalovirus status using the catalog of TCR beta chain sequences. In a later analysis, V and J genes were assigned by comparing TCR nucleotide sequences against IMGT/GENE-DB human TR gene sequences. The TCRdist pipeline was used in a later analysis to assign CDR3 sequences and most-parsimonious VDJ recombination scenarios. In a later analysis, every TCR beta chain was defined by the combination of its CDR3 amino acid sequence and its V-gene family, and reads without a unique V-gene family were dropped. To address suspected cross-contamination and a sequencing artifact, a later analysis removed several hundred highly shared, low-generation-probability nucleotide sequences. In a later analysis, a clonal expansion index was calculated for each public chain from normalized within-repertoire ranks of inferred template counts. In a later analysis, generation probabilities were computed using a VDJ recombination model fitted to out-of-frame rearrangements, and the results were checked against IGoR. Hypergeometric tests were used in a later analysis to score TCR-TCR, TCR-HLA and TCR-CMV co-occurrence, with a repertoire-size bias correction applied to the TCR pairs. To estimate false discovery rates, a later analysis permuted the HLA or CMV assignments 20 times. In a later analysis, co-occurring TCRs were grouped using DBSCAN, with TCRdist sequence similarity added in when clustering inside HLA-allele-positive subsets. Repertoires with fewer than 30,000 or more than 120,000 public chains were left out of co-occurrence clustering, as were about 5 repertoires with anomalous nucleotide sharing. This immuneACCESS table, as held by TCRdb, lists in-frame sequences with V and J called but not all clones. Of the missing ones, under half trace to an unresolved V gene in checked studies; the others have no known cause. The V and J calls and clone size are taken from that table; D and trimming were inferred from the DNA. This sample lists about 120,000 clones; approximately 72% were detected once. The ten most abundant clones make up about 7.9% of the sample.

The sequence was collected from a woman in her thirties or forties in good health and CMV-seropositive. Input material: PBMCs.

The CDR3: CASSPRGSTRDTQYF. The nucleotide sequence is TGCGCCAGCAGCCCCAGGGGGAGTACAAGAGATACGCAGTATTTT. The chain was built from TRBV4-3 and TRBJ2-3; 7 middle bases align to TRBD1. V has 4 bases trimmed and J has 5 bases trimmed; junction bases matching no gene number 9. CDR1 and CDR2, per the germline V gene, are LGHNA and YSLEER. From the cysteine up to the phenylalanine, the CDR3 has a length of 15 residues. The read is trimmed to its CDR3 DNA, 45 bases read in frame from base 1.